These T cell receptor beta chains were read from a single sample in a study of T cell responses to AZD1222 COVID-19 vaccine. Sequencing was performed with immunoSEQ multiplex PCR; in TCRdb, only in-frame clones are kept and a portion is missing. Of about 100,000 clones in the sample, about 90% are singletons; the top ten hold roughly 1.7%. Sequenced material: peripheral blood, taken on day 0 of AZD1222 vaccination. The receptors derive from an adult in good health. The CDR3 runs from the conserved cysteine through the conserved F or W. D genes are given only for firm matches. Clone size is shown for a subset of rows, as once, few, many or a class of expanded clone.

v_call: TRBV5-7
d_call: TRBD1
j_call: TRBJ2-1
clone_size: -
cdr3_aa: CASSLAGTAYNEQFF
cdr3_nt: TGTGCCAGCAGTTTGGCCGGGACAGCCTACAATGAGCAGTTCTTC

v_call: TRBV3-1/TRBV3-2
d_call: -
j_call: TRBJ1-2
clone_size: -
cdr3_aa: CASSSGDYGYTF
cdr3_nt: TGTGCCAGCAGTAGTGGGGACTATGGCTACACCTTC

v_call: TRBV6-1
d_call: -
j_call: TRBJ2-7
clone_size: -
cdr3_aa: CASSEGGGAFPYEQYF
cdr3_nt: TGTGCCAGCAGTGAAGGTGGAGGGGCCTTCCCCTACGAGCAGTACTTC

v_call: TRBV11-2
d_call: TRBD1
j_call: TRBJ2-3
clone_size: -
cdr3_aa: CASSLTGMGTDTQYF
cdr3_nt: TGTGCCAGCAGCTTGACAGGGATGGGCACAGATACGCAGTATTTT

v_call: TRBV27
d_call: -
j_call: TRBJ1-1
clone_size: -
cdr3_aa: CASSLSSGEAFF
cdr3_nt: TGTGCCAGCAGTTTATCTTCAGGGGAAGCTTTCTTT

v_call: TRBV7-9
d_call: TRBD1
j_call: TRBJ2-5
clone_size: -
cdr3_aa: CASSPSGGSKTQYF
cdr3_nt: TGTGCCAGCAGCCCCTCAGGGGGCAGCAAGACCCAGTACTTC

v_call: TRBV19
d_call: -
j_call: TRBJ2-7
clone_size: -
cdr3_aa: CASSPGDWTYEQYF
cdr3_nt: TGTGCCAGTAGTCCGGGGGACTGGACCTACGAGCAGTACTTC

v_call: TRBV28
d_call: -
j_call: TRBJ1-5
clone_size: -
cdr3_aa: CASNLDSLNQPQHF
cdr3_nt: TGTGCCAGCAACTTGGACAGCCTCAATCAGCCCCAGCATTTT

v_call: TRBV5-6
d_call: -
j_call: TRBJ1-1
clone_size: -
cdr3_aa: CASSFWKGEAFF
cdr3_nt: TGTGCCAGCAGCTTTTGGAAGGGCGAAGCTTTCTTT

v_call: TRBV7-8
d_call: TRBD1
j_call: TRBJ1-1
clone_size: -
cdr3_aa: CASSPTGVTEAFF
cdr3_nt: TGTGCCAGCAGCCCGACAGGGGTTACTGAAGCTTTCTTT

v_call: TRBV2
d_call: TRBD1
j_call: TRBJ1-4
clone_size: -
cdr3_aa: CASSGSGGKLFF
cdr3_nt: TGTGCCAGCAGTGGGTCAGGGGGAAAACTGTTTTTT

v_call: TRBV7-8
d_call: -
j_call: TRBJ2-3
clone_size: -
cdr3_aa: CASSKQGGTDTQYF
cdr3_nt: TGTGCCAGCAGCAAACAGGGAGGCACAGATACGCAGTATTTT

v_call: TRBV27
d_call: TRBD2
j_call: TRBJ2-1
clone_size: -
cdr3_aa: CASTVLAGGDEQFF
cdr3_nt: TGTGCCAGCACCGTACTAGCGGGAGGGGATGAGCAGTTCTTC

v_call: TRBV19
d_call: -
j_call: TRBJ2-3
clone_size: few
cdr3_aa: CASSIVGEADTQYF
cdr3_nt: TGTGCCAGTAGTATAGTGGGAGAAGCAGATACGCAGTATTTT

v_call: TRBV28
d_call: -
j_call: TRBJ2-7
clone_size: few
cdr3_aa: CASSGGWQYEQYF
cdr3_nt: TGTGCCAGCTCCGGTGGGTGGCAGTACGAGCAGTACTTC

v_call: TRBV7-2
d_call: -
j_call: TRBJ2-1
clone_size: -
cdr3_aa: CASSLAQGYEQFF
cdr3_nt: TGTGCCAGCAGCTTAGCCCAGGGATATGAGCAGTTCTTC

v_call: TRBV6-5
d_call: -
j_call: TRBJ1-3
clone_size: -
cdr3_aa: CASRTGNTIYF
cdr3_nt: TGTGCCAGCAGAACTGGAAACACCATATATTTT

v_call: TRBV19
d_call: -
j_call: TRBJ2-1
clone_size: -
cdr3_aa: CASTPEGTYNEQFF
cdr3_nt: TGTGCCAGTACGCCAGAGGGGACGTACAATGAGCAGTTCTTC

v_call: TRBV24-1
d_call: TRBD1
j_call: TRBJ2-7
clone_size: once
cdr3_aa: CATSDLRARTGGPYEQYF
cdr3_nt: TGTGCCACCAGTGATTTGCGGGCCAGGACAGGGGGTCCCTACGAGCAGTACTTC

v_call: TRBV7-8
d_call: -
j_call: TRBJ1-5
clone_size: once
cdr3_aa: CASSLGGQSNQPQHF
cdr3_nt: TGTGCCAGCAGCTTAGGGGGGCAGAGCAATCAGCCCCAGCATTTT

v_call: TRBV10-3
d_call: TRBD1
j_call: TRBJ1-2
clone_size: -
cdr3_aa: CAIKGQGVDYGYTF
cdr3_nt: TGTGCCATCAAGGGACAGGGAGTAGACTATGGCTACACCTTC

v_call: TRBV9
d_call: -
j_call: TRBJ2-2
clone_size: -
cdr3_aa: CASSPRGGNTGELFF
cdr3_nt: TGTGCCAGCAGCCCCAGGGGGGGGAACACCGGGGAGCTGTTTTTT

v_call: TRBV28
d_call: -
j_call: TRBJ2-5
clone_size: -
cdr3_aa: CASGGTLQETQYF
cdr3_nt: TGTGCCAGCGGAGGGACTTTACAAGAGACCCAGTACTTC

v_call: TRBV18
d_call: TRBD2
j_call: TRBJ2-1
clone_size: -
cdr3_aa: CASSPLPSGGYNEQFF
cdr3_nt: TGTGCCAGCTCACCATTACCTAGCGGGGGCTACAATGAGCAGTTCTTC

v_call: TRBV3-1/TRBV3-2
d_call: TRBD1
j_call: TRBJ2-6
clone_size: -
cdr3_aa: CASSHLWQGVDGANVLTF
cdr3_nt: TGTGCCAGCAGCCACTTATGGCAGGGGGTGGATGGGGCCAACGTCCTGACTTTC

v_call: TRBV6-4
d_call: -
j_call: TRBJ1-1
clone_size: -
cdr3_aa: CASSDSVQGSSKAFF
cdr3_nt: TGTGCCAGCAGTGACTCCGTTCAGGGGAGCAGCAAAGCTTTCTTT

v_call: TRBV7-2
d_call: -
j_call: TRBJ2-1
clone_size: -
cdr3_aa: CASSLVGATYNEQFF
cdr3_nt: TGTGCCAGCAGCTTAGTGGGTGCTACCTACAATGAGCAGTTCTTC

v_call: TRBV21-1
d_call: -
j_call: TRBJ2-3
clone_size: -
cdr3_aa: CASGLAGSDTQYF
cdr3_nt: TGTGCCAGCGGACTAGCAGGGTCAGATACGCAGTATTTT

v_call: TRBV2
d_call: -
j_call: TRBJ2-7
clone_size: -
cdr3_aa: CASNILLGDEQYF
cdr3_nt: TGTGCCAGCAATATACTTTTAGGGGATGAGCAGTACTTC

v_call: TRBV3-1/TRBV3-2
d_call: -
j_call: TRBJ2-1
clone_size: -
cdr3_aa: CASSGQGLPLREQFF
cdr3_nt: TGTGCCAGCAGCGGGCAGGGACTGCCCCTTAGGGAGCAGTTCTTC

v_call: TRBV7-3
d_call: -
j_call: TRBJ1-1
clone_size: few
cdr3_aa: CASSLSGSGNTEAFF
cdr3_nt: TGTGCCAGCAGCTTAAGCGGGTCGGGAAACACTGAAGCTTTCTTT

v_call: TRBV4-1
d_call: -
j_call: TRBJ2-2
clone_size: -
cdr3_aa: CASSQDRRQYTGELFF
cdr3_nt: TGCGCCAGCAGCCAAGATAGGAGACAGTACACCGGGGAGCTGTTTTTT